This T cell receptor beta chain was sequenced for a study of radiation and T cells in renal cell carcinoma. In germline, CDR1 is LNHDA, CDR2 SQIVND (reference sequence). V was cut by 1 base and J by 8 bases, with 9 bases left in between. This CDR3 comprises 13 residues. Time point defined: baseline pretreatment blood. Treatment specified: 15 Gy SBRT to primary tumor, nephrectomy 4 weeks later. Only in-frame clones appear in the TCRdb table, and some are missing; sequencing was by immunoSEQ multiplex PCR. This table has 150,000 or so clones, 70% to 90% appearing once. This sequence was found in a woman aged 45-60 years with renal cell carcinoma. Sequenced material: blood, taken from a patient whose treatment included radiotherapy and nephrectomy. The gene calls are TRBV19 and TRBJ2-1; a weak D match, TRBD2 (5 bases). CDR3 DNA sequence: TGTGCCAGTAGTATAGCAGGAGGTGATGAGCAGTTCTTC. Protein product: CASSIAGGDEQFF. Filled out from reference TRBV19 and TRBJ2-1, the complete variable domain reads DGGITQSPKYLFRKEGQNVTLSCEQNLNHDAMYWYRQDPGQGLRLIYYSQIVNDFQKGDIAEGYSVSREKKESFPLTVTSAQKNPTAFYLCASSIAGGDEQFFGPGTRLTVL.